One and the same sample provided the 16 T cell receptor beta chains below, sequenced in a study of a mutant IDH1 vaccine in newly diagnosed glioma. Their antigens are not known. Clones were read by immunoSEQ multiplex PCR, and TCRdb kept only the in-frame ones, dropping some. The table has some 60,000 clones, about nine tenths seen once. This sample's time point: week 35, safety follow-up. Alongside topical imiquimod, each dose of vaccine comprised 300 ug of mutant IDH1 20-mer peptide. Source: PBMCs, taken from a glioma patient whose treatment included an IDH1 peptide vaccine. Source of these receptors: a middle-aged man with glioma.

The chain uses TRBV7-2 and TRBJ2-5; 10 bases are a match to TRBD2. V was clipped by 1 base and J by 5 bases; unmatched bases: 4. Germline values: CDR1 SGHTA, CDR2 FQGNSA. The CDR3 has 15 amino acids. The CDR3 sequence: CASSLVYSGRETQYF. Written as DNA, the CDR3 is TGTGCCAGCAGCTTAGTCTATAGCGGGAGGGAGACCCAGTACTTC.

The chain couples TRBV19 to TRBJ2-6; 9 nucleotides match TRBD1. The CDR3 has 17 residues. The V and J ends lost 6 bases and 3 bases, in that order; junction bases with no gene match: 9. Germline CDR1 reads LNHDA; CDR2 reads SQIVND (reference sequence). The DNA of the CDR3 is TGTGCCAGTAGGGAACAGGGGGCCCAAGGTGGGGCCAACGTCCTGACTTTC. It is translated as CASREQGAQGGANVLTF.

Only a few counts were recorded for this clone. The chain has TRBV10-3 and TRBJ1-1; no clear D gene. Trimming pared 7 bases from V and 0 bases from J, leaving 6 bases between. This CDR3 has 12 residues. The V gene's germline CDR1 is ENHRY and CDR2 SYGVKD. The CDR3 region has the DNA TGTGCCATCATGGGGATGAACACTGAAGCTTTCTTT. It codes for CAIMGMNTEAFF.

This sequence joins TRBV2 and TRBJ2-1, with D possibly being TRBD1 or TRBD2 (5 bases each). This CDR3 contains 14 residues. In germline, CDR1 is SNHLY, CDR2 FYNNEI. V was cut by 9 bases and J by 4 bases, with 16 bases left in between. CDR3 sequence: CASEGDLGYNEQFF. In DNA, the CDR3 is TGTGCCAGTGAAGGGGACCTGGGATACAATGAGCAGTTCTTC.

The rearrangement uses TRBV5-1 and TRBJ2-7; 11 nucleotides line up with TRBD2. Unmatched junction bases numbered 6, after V lost 4 bases and J lost 3 bases. Germline CDR1 reads SGHRS; CDR2 reads YFSETQ. CDR3 size: 15 residues. This CDR3 is CASSEGTSGYYEQYF. Written as DNA, the CDR3 is TGCGCCAGCAGCGAAGGGACTAGCGGATACTACGAGCAGTACTTC.

This clone has a handful of counts. The rearrangement links TRBV25-1 to TRBJ1-1, with D maybe TRBD1 (6 bases). The germline V and J ends were trimmed by 4 bases and 0 bases, with 9 bases remaining between them. The CDR3 consists of 14 residues. The germline V gene encodes CDR1 MGHDK and CDR2 SYGVNS. As DNA, the CDR3 is TGTGCCAGCAGTGTGACAGGCTTGAACACTGAAGCTTTCTTT. This codes for CASSVTGLNTEAFF.

This clone was seen a handful of times. This rearrangement joins TRBV7-2 to TRBJ1-1; D is ambiguous. V lost 4 bases to trimming and J lost 3 bases, with 9 bases between them. The CDR3 has 13 amino acids. Germline V gives CDR1 SGHTA, CDR2 FQGNSA. The CDR3 DNA sequence: TGTGCCAGCAGCTCCTGGAGATACACTGAAGCTTTCTTT. Translating gives CASSSWRYTEAFF.

The J gene is TRBJ2-7, the V gene TRBV6-5; D is tentatively TRBD1 or TRBD2 (5 bases each). The germline CDR1 and CDR2 sequences are MNHEY and SVGAGI. The length of the CDR3 is 14 residues. The V and J ends lost 6 bases and 2 bases respectively, with 14 bases between them. The CDR3 coding sequence is TGTGCCAGCAGAAAGTGGGACGACCCCTACGAGCAGTACTTC. Protein sequence: CASRKWDDPYEQYF.

The chain combines TRBV14 with TRBJ1-2, with D possibly being TRBD1 (6 bases). The germline gives CDR1 SGHDN, CDR2 FVKESK. V was clipped by 4 bases and J by 6 bases, with 15 bases between them. CDR3 length: 14 amino acids. The CDR3: CASSLQPTGNGYTF. CDR3 nucleotide sequence: TGTGCCAGCAGCCTCCAACCCACAGGGAATGGCTACACCTTC.

The chain recombines TRBV2 with TRBJ1-3; D gene unclear. With 3 bases removed from V and 7 bases from J, the gap between germline ends came to 4 bases. This CDR3 is built from 11 residues. Germline values: CDR1 SNHLY, CDR2 FYNNEI. In nucleotides, the CDR3 is TGTGCCAGCAGTGAGGGGAACACCATATATTTT. Translating it yields CASSEGNTIYF.

The CDR3 loop is CASSLFDTEAFF. In DNA, the CDR3 is TGTGCCAGCAGCCTATTCGACACTGAAGCTTTCTTT. The V call is TRBV11-2, the J call TRBJ1-1; D not resolved. Germline CDR1 reads SGHAT; CDR2 reads FQNNGV. V gave up 5 bases and J gave up 3 bases, with 7 bases separating them. The CDR3 is 12 residues long. Full variable domain (outside the CDR3, taken from reference TRBV11-2 and TRBJ1-1): EAGVAQSPRYKIIEKRQSVAFWCNPISGHATLYWYQQILGQGPKLLIQFQNNGVVDDSQLPKDRFSAERLKGVDSTLKIQPAKLEDSAVYLCASSLFDTEAFFGQGTRLTVV.

V is TRBV27 and J is TRBJ1-3; possible D gene TRBD1, 5 bases. V was pared by 8 bases and J by 0 bases, with 8 bases between. The CDR3 loop spans 13 amino acids. From germline, CDR1 is MNHEY and CDR2 SMNVEV (reference sequence). As DNA, the CDR3 is TGTGCCAGCGCTGGGGGCTCTGGAAACACCATATATTTT. This sequence encodes CASAGGSGNTIYF.

This sequence joins TRBV5-6 and TRBJ2-1; tentative D call: TRBD1 (6 bases). The CDR3 is made up of 12 amino acids. Per the germline V gene, CDR1 is SGHDT and CDR2 is YYEEEE. Deletions cut 5 bases from V and 6 bases from J, with 9 bases between. The chain's CDR3 is CASSRTVNEQFF. In DNA, the CDR3 is TGTGCCAGCAGTCGGACAGTCAATGAGCAGTTCTTC.

This chain links TRBV2 with TRBJ2-7, with no clear D. Germline lookup yields CDR1 SNHLY and CDR2 FYNNEI. Trimming cost V 7 bases and J 4 bases, with 8 bases left between them. The CDR3 totals 11 residues. DNA for the CDR3: TGTGCCAGCACCACCCTATACGAGCAGTACTTC. Translated, it gives CASTTLYEQYF.

This chain joins TRBV29-1 and TRBJ2-3; 9 nucleotides match TRBD1. The CDR3 loop spans 16 amino acids. From germline, CDR1 is SQVTM and CDR2 ANQGSEA. The V and J ends lost 2 bases and 2 bases, in that order; junction bases with no gene match: 8. The CDR3 spells CSVELWDRVVTDTQYF. CDR3 coding DNA: TGCAGCGTTGAACTTTGGGACAGGGTCGTCACAGATACGCAGTATTTT.

The rearrangement links TRBV9 to TRBJ1-4; D unclear. The CDR3 is 15 residues long. Trimming removed 4 bases at V and 8 bases at J, with 18 bases between. Germline-derived CDR1 and CDR2 are SGDLS and YYNGEE. CDR3 protein: CASSRWTGPNEKLFF. CDR3 sequence (DNA): TGTGCCAGCAGCCGCTGGACGGGCCCCAACGAAAAACTGTTTTTT.